One and the same sample provided the 21 T cell receptor beta chains below, sequenced in a study of blood T cell repertoires in COVID-19. TCRdb keeps only in-frame clones here, not all; method: immunoSEQ multiplex PCR. The repertoire includes around 500,000 clones, approximately 85% of them detected once, and approximately 2.9% sits in the top ten. Source material: peripheral blood. The source is a human donor in a cohort sampled during active COVID-19.

The chain uses TRBV6-5 and TRBJ1-2; D not certain. Per the germline V gene, CDR1 is MNHEY and CDR2 is SVGAGI. V was pared by 0 bases and J by 3 bases, with 8 bases between. CDR3 length equals 14 residues. The CDR3 DNA is TGTGCCAGCAGTTACTCGAGGGTCCACTATGGCTACACCTTC. It is translated as CASSYSRVHYGYTF.

This clone came up once. This chain joins TRBV7-2 and TRBJ2-1; TRBD1 aligns across 7 bases. V gave up 2 bases and J gave up 4 bases; unmatched junction bases: 5. CDR1 is SGHTA, CDR2 FQGNSA, per germline. The CDR3 runs 15 residues. The CDR3 protein is CASSLRDSLYNEQFF. The CDR3 DNA reads TGTGCCAGCAGCTTAAGGGACAGCCTATACAATGAGCAGTTCTTC.

The chain uses TRBV19 and TRBJ1-5; tentatively, D is TRBD1 (6 bases). Trimming cost V 6 bases and J 1 base, with 10 bases left between them. In germline, CDR1 is LNHDA, CDR2 SQIVND (reference sequence). The CDR3 has 14 residues. DNA for the CDR3: TGTGCCAGTAGCGGCGGACAGAGCAATCAGCCCCAGCATTTT. Protein sequence: CASSGGQSNQPQHF.

CDR3 bases: TGTGCCAGCAGTTACGGGAACACTGAAGCTTTCTTT. Protein sequence: CASSYGNTEAFF. The rearrangement uses TRBV12-3 or TRBV12-4 and TRBJ1-1; D remains unclear. The length of the CDR3 is 12 residues. V lost 4 bases and J lost 1, with 4 bases in between.

The V and J genes are TRBV6-6 and TRBJ1-5, with 7 bases identical to TRBD1. The germline CDR1 and CDR2 sequences are MNHNY and SVGAGI (reference sequence). This CDR3 comprises 15 residues. The ends lost 8 bases at V and 3 bases at J; junction bases unmatched: 10. CDR3 DNA sequence: TGTGCCAGCGGTCATCGGGACAGCAACAATCAGCCCCAGCATTTT. Its translation is CASGHRDSNNQPQHF.

The rearrangement joins TRBV19 to TRBJ1-1; D remains unclear. The CDR3 consists of 13 residues. With 7 bases removed from V and 10 bases from J, the gap between germline ends came to 19 bases. CDR1 and CDR2 from the germline V gene are LNHDA and SQIVND (reference sequence). CDR3 residues: CASTGLAGRGAFF. The CDR3 DNA reads as TGTGCCAGTACCGGGCTAGCGGGGAGAGGAGCTTTCTTT.

The rearrangement links TRBV6-2 or TRBV6-3 to TRBJ2-3; tentative D call: TRBD2 (5 bases). Germline CDR1 MNHEY, CDR2 SVGEGT. The CDR3 is made up of 14 amino acids. Trimming removed 2 bases from V and 8 bases from J, with 14 bases in between. CDR3 in DNA: TGTGCCAGCAGTTACGTCGGAGGTGGAGCTACGCAGTATTTT. Residues: CASSYVGGGATQYF.

The CDR3 DNA reads as TGTGCCAGCAGCCCAGGGGGTAGCACTGAAGCTTTCTTT. Translation gives CASSPGGSTEAFF. The rearrangement links TRBV7-3 to TRBJ1-1; 7 positions agree with TRBD1. The germline V gene has CDR1 SGHTA and CDR2 FQGTGA. The CDR3 has 13 amino acids. J was trimmed by 4 bases and V by 5 bases; bases with no gene match: 4.

The chain recombines TRBV6-2 or TRBV6-3 with TRBJ1-1, with D uncertain. Deletions cut 0 bases from V and 10 bases from J, with 9 bases between. The CDR3 length is 12 residues. Germline V lookup: CDR1 MNHEY, CDR2 SVGEGT. CDR3 loop: CASSYSTLGAFF. CDR3 sequence (DNA): TGTGCCAGCAGTTACTCCACCCTAGGAGCTTTCTTT.

The chain joins TRBV5-3 to TRBJ2-7, with unresolved D. TRBV5-3 belongs to the ORF category, with a function that is uncertain. This CDR3 has 13 residues. The germline V and J ends were trimmed by 4 bases and 3 bases, with 11 bases remaining between them. This CDR3 reads CARSPRPSYEQYF. The CDR3 nucleotides are TGTGCCAGAAGCCCCCGCCCTAGCTACGAGCAGTACTTC.

This clone was found once. V is TRBV28 and J is TRBJ2-3; 7 bases align to TRBD2. Germline CDR1 MDHEN, CDR2 SYDVKM. This CDR3 region has 15 residues. After removal of 2 bases from V and 1 base from J, the junction contained 3 bases not matched to a gene. The CDR3 nucleotides read TGTGCCAGCAGTTTAGCTAGCGGCCGCACAGATACGCAGTATTTT. Translation gives CASSLASGRTDTQYF.

The V gene is TRBV2, the J gene TRBJ2-2, with 12 bases lining up with TRBD2. The ends lost 6 bases at V and 5 bases at J; junction bases unmatched: 7. CDR1 is SNHLY, CDR2 FYNNEI, per germline. The CDR3 loop spans 16 amino acids. The CDR3 reads CASRSPGLAGTGELFF. CDR3 DNA sequence: TGTGCCAGCAGGTCCCCGGGACTAGCGGGTACCGGGGAGCTGTTTTTT.

The V and J genes are TRBV11-3 and TRBJ2-3; perhaps TRBD2 as D (6 bases). Germline V CDR1 and CDR2: SGHNT, YENEEA. This CDR3 comprises 17 residues. Trimming left V 5 bases short and J 2 bases short, with 20 bases between. The CDR3 nucleotides read TGTGCCAGCAGCCCAGGAGGGTGGAGGGCCCTCACAGATACGCAGTATTTT. Its protein product is CASSPGGWRALTDTQYF.

The J gene is TRBJ2-7, the V gene TRBV24-1, with 7 bases matching TRBD2. This CDR3 has 16 amino acids. The germline V gene has CDR1 KGHDR and CDR2 SFDVKD. V shed 4 bases, J shed 4 bases, and the junction held 12 bases outside the gene matches. The CDR3 coding sequence is TGTGCCACCAGTGACCCCGGGACTACTCGAATATACGAGCAGTACTTC. This encodes CATSDPGTTRIYEQYF.

This clone was counted between two and nine times. V and J are TRBV6-5 and TRBJ1-1, with a possible D match to TRBD1 (6 bases). In germline, CDR1 is MNHEY, CDR2 SVGAGI. The V end was cut by 6 bases, the J end by 5 bases, with 10 bases between. The CDR3 sequence is 12 residues long. CDR3 protein: CASRSGETEAFF. The CDR3, as DNA: TGTGCCAGCAGATCAGGGGAGACTGAAGCTTTCTTT.

The chain uses TRBV6-5 and TRBJ1-2, with 7 bases fitting TRBD1. The V gene's germline CDR1 is MNHEY and CDR2 SVGAGI. Trimming cost V 10 bases and J 3 bases; bases outside gene matches: 8. The CDR3 is 13 residues long. CDR3 residues: CATRQGLDYGYTF. CDR3 coding DNA: TGTGCCACAAGACAGGGATTGGACTATGGCTACACCTTC.

This rearrangement joins TRBV6-2 or TRBV6-3 to TRBJ1-5, with TRBD1 as a possible D gene (5 bases). The V gene's germline CDR1 is MNHEY and CDR2 SVGEGT. V was clipped by 2 bases and J by 2 bases, with 10 bases between them. The length of the CDR3 is 15 residues. CDR3 protein: CASSYEGARNQPQHF. In DNA, the CDR3 is TGTGCCAGCAGTTACGAAGGGGCTCGCAATCAGCCCCAGCATTTT.

The CDR3 DNA follows: TGTGCCACCTGGGGGGGACAAGTGAACACTGAAGCTTTCTTT. This codes for CATWGGQVNTEAFF. This rearrangement joins TRBV28 to TRBJ1-1; a weak D match, TRBD1 (6 bases). The CDR3 length is 14 residues. CDR1 and CDR2 from the germline V gene are MDHEN and SYDVKM. V gave up 10 bases and J gave up 0 bases, with 15 bases separating them.

The V and J genes are TRBV29-1 and TRBJ2-2, with TRBD1 matching over 8 bases. CDR3 length equals 19 residues. The V segment lost 4 bases and the J segment 7 bases; nucleotides outside the gene matches: 23. Germline CDR1 and CDR2: SQVTM and ANQGSEA. The CDR3 nucleotides are TGCAGCGTTGCCAGGGGGCGTGTAGGAGGGACACCTCACGGCGGGGAGCTGTTTTTT. Translation: CSVARGRVGGTPHGGELFF.

This sequence joins TRBV5-1 and TRBJ2-2; 9 bases are shared with TRBD1. Trimming cost V 4 bases and J 3 bases; bases outside gene matches: 7. Germline assignment: CDR1 SGHRS and CDR2 YFSETQ. The CDR3 loop spans 16 amino acids. DNA for the CDR3: TGCGCCAGCAGCCTGCGGACAGGGGTAGACACCGGGGAGCTGTTTTTT. It specifies CASSLRTGVDTGELFF.

The rearrangement uses TRBV30 and TRBJ1-2; maybe TRBD1 (6 bases). Trimming stripped 1 base from V and 3 bases from J, with 9 bases between. The CDR3 spans 13 residues. CDR1 GTSNPN and CDR2 SVGIG come from the germline V gene (reference sequence). In DNA, the CDR3 is TGTGCCTGGAGTGCTCAGGGGTACTATGGCTACACCTTC. Protein product: CAWSAQGYYGYTF.